The following is a T cell receptor beta chain sequence with its context. V shed 5 bases and J shed 6 bases, with 14 bases lying between them. CDR3 length: 13 residues. Germline lookup yields CDR1 LGHDT and CDR2 YNNKEL (reference sequence). These data belong to a study of blood T cell repertoires in COVID-19. Original handling: Reference gene primer amplification in the assay estimated nucleated cell counts. Profiled with immunoSEQ multiplex PCR; TCRdb holds only in-frame clones, not every one. V and J calls and clone size are given by that table; D and trimming were obtained from the DNA. This table holds 160,000 or so clones, more than 75% found once.

The source is an older woman with COVID-19, enrolled during active disease. V gene TRBV3-1 (or the pseudogene TRBV3-2) combines with J gene TRBJ2-7; maybe TRBD1 (6 bases). Sample: peripheral blood. The CDR3 nucleotides read TGTGCCAGCAGCTACCGGGACACCCGCGAGCAGTACTTC. As protein: CASSYRDTREQYF.